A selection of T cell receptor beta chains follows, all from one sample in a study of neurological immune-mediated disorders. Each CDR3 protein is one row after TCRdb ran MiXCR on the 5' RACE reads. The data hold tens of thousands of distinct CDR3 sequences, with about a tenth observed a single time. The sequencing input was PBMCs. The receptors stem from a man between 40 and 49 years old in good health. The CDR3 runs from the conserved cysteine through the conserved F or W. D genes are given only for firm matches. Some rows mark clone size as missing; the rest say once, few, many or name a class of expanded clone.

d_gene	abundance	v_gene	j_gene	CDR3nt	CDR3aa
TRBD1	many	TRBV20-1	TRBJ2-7	TGCAGTGCTAGGGGACAGTGGGGCGACGAGCAGTACTTC	CSARGQWGDEQYF
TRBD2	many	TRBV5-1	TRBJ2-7	TGCGCCAGCAGCTTGCTAGCGGGATACGAGCAGTACTTC	CASSLLAGYEQYF
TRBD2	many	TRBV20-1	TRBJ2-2	TGCAGTGCTAGTGGCGGGACTAGCGGACGGAGCACCGGGGAGCTGTTTTTT	CSASGGTSGRSTGELFF
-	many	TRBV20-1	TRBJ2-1	TGCAGTGCTAGAAGTCTTGGACTCCTCTACAATGAGCAGTTCTTC	CSARSLGLLYNEQFF
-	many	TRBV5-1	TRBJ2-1	TGCGCCAGCAGCTTCGAGGGGTATGAGCAGTTCTTC	CASSFEGYEQFF
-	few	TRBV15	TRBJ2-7	TGTGCCACCGCCGCCCTTGACGGCTCCTACGAGCAGTACTTC	CATAALDGSYEQYF
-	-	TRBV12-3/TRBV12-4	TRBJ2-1	TGTGCCAGCAGCTTAGGCCGATCTAGCAACCATGAGCAGTTCTTC	CASSLGRSSNHEQFF
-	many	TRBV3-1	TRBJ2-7	TGTGCCAGCAGCCAAGCCAGGAGCACCTACGAGCAGTACTTC	CASSQARSTYEQYF
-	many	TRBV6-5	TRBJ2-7	TGTGCCAGCAGTTACGGTGGGGGGCCCTACGAGCAGTACTTC	CASSYGGGPYEQYF
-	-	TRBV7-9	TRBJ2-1	TGTGCCAGCAGCCCATCCGGAAATGAGCAGTTCTTC	CASSPSGNEQFF
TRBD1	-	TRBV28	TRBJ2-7	TGTGCCAGCAGTCCTACAGGGGGGAACACCTACGAGCAGTACTTC	CASSPTGGNTYEQYF
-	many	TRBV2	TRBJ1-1	TGTGCCACCAGCTTGGGACGGGAAAACACTGAAGCTTTCTTT	CATSLGRENTEAFF
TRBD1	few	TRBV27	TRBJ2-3	TGTGCCAGCAGTTACAGGGGGCTGAGGGGAGATACGCAGTATTTT	CASSYRGLRGDTQYF
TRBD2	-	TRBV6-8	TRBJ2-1	TGTGCCACCTCCCGTCGACTAGCCTTTTTGGATGAGCAGTTCTTC	CATSRRLAFLDEQFF